Sequencing of this T cell receptor (beta chain) was carried out in a study of regulatory T cells in long-lasting Graves disease (dated by TCRdb to the early 2020s). About the investigation overall: Persistent Graves' disease was defined as antithyroid drug treatment for over 5 years with persistently positive TSH receptor autoantibodies. Patients with persistent Graves' disease were compared with patients with newly diagnosed Graves' disease using TCR sequencing and RNA sequencing of peripheral blood. A total of around 35 samples were covered by TCR sequencing, comprising about 13 persistent and about 20 newly diagnosed Graves' disease patients. The study was conducted in China and was registered as a clinical trial. Antithyroid drugs had been taken for 10 to 13 years on average by persistent Graves' disease patients in the clinical cohort.

The time point tag for this specimen amounts to: persistent/refractory GD, antithyroid drugs over 5 years with positive TRAb. RNA was extracted from PBMCs in TRIzol for both TCR sequencing and RNA sequencing. The diagnosis of Graves' disease followed American Thyroid Association guidelines. Patients were recruited from an endocrinology department in Xi'an, China. Each patient gave 7 to 9.5 milliliters of peripheral blood, collected in an EDTA anticoagulant tube. PBMCs were isolated by Ficoll Paque Plus density gradient separation without further T cell sorting. RNA quality was checked with an Agilent 2100 Bioanalyzer and agarose gel, and concentration with a NanoDrop 2000. Findings and caveats that apply to the study as a whole: Persistent Graves' disease patients showed lower TCR Shannon entropy and fewer highly expanded clones than newly diagnosed patients, suggesting clonal expansion. Only peripheral blood was studied, because thyroid tissue, the primary lesion, was inaccessible. Persistent patients shared more public clonotypes among themselves (around 2,500) than newly diagnosed patients did (roughly 910). The authors acknowledged the small sample size as a limitation that may reduce accuracy. TRBV28, TRBJ1-2 and TRBJ2-5 were preferentially used in persistent disease, while TRBV20-1 and TRBJ2-1 were favored in newly diagnosed disease. Sequencing and analysis were limited to the TCR beta chain.

This clonotype was recorded many times. The antigen it binds to is not known. Per-base quality was not reported, and no clone a single base away is much larger than it. Library construction relied on multiplex PCR. The sequencer listed for this sample is Illumina HiSeq 4000. CDR3 regions were amplified by Arm-PCR with iRepertoire HTBI primers to construct TCR beta libraries. Before sequencing, the PCR products underwent gel purification. As for the authors' bioinformatics: Gene usage analysis of CDR3 amino acid clonotypes relied on the 60 or so TRBV and fewer than 15 TRBJ segments identified across samples. COPE and FqMerger were used to merge filtered high-quality paired reads into contigs. BLAST was used to align contigs to IMGT TRBV, TRBD and TRBJ reference genes, and CDR3 was defined according to IMGT. Any clonotype with a frequency above 0.1% was counted as a highly expanded clone. Shannon entropy served as the measure of repertoire diversity, while the Gini coefficient captured V-J evenness. Public clonotypes were defined as clonotypes shared by more than one individual. TCRdb ran its own pipeline on the public reads, namely fastp trimming at Q25 and MiXCR clone calling, and kept in-frame beta chains. For every CDR3 protein sequence, its rows merge into one entry that carries the most common genes and DNA. TCRdb's processing, not the authors' own work, is the source of the V and J calls. For this sample the table gives 310,000 or so distinct CDR3 sequences, of which 22% were detected only once. The ten largest clones take up more than 55% of the sample.

The CDR3 goes from the cysteine to the phenylalanine over 14 residues. CDR3 DNA only is kept here, 42 bases in frame from base 1. V is reduced by 6 bases and J by 0 bases, leaving a spacing of 12 bases between them. Reading the germline V gene gives CDR1 MDHEN and CDR2 SYDVKM. This TCR was recovered from a female donor with Graves disease. This sample comprised peripheral blood mononuclear cells (PBMCs), obtained when the disease was refractory, from a patient treated with antithyroid drugs. The V and J segments used are TRBV28 and TRBJ2-7; no D gene is confidently identified. Here the CDR3 is given as CASSPLVDSYEQYF. The nucleotides read TGTGCCAGCAGCCCCCTCGTTGACTCCTACGAGCAGTACTTC.